This T cell receptor (beta chain) derives from a study of blood T cells in healthy people across ages. A second about 7 to 11 cycle PCR used barcoded and J-beta primers. TCRdb ran MiXCR on the 5' RACE reads and lists one entry per CDR3 protein. This table holds approximately 690,000 distinct CDR3 sequences, 45% to 65% found once. This CDR3 is 14 amino acids long. In germline, CDR1 is SQVTM, CDR2 ANQGSEA. J gave up 4 bases and V 7 bases, and 6 bases lay outside the gene matches. The TCR sequence derives from a man in his sixties in good health. The sequenced sample was blood. The chain joins TRBV29-1 to TRBJ2-1; TRBD2 matches 11 bases. The CDR3 sequence is CSALLAGAYNEQFF. The CDR3 DNA reads as TGCAGCGCCTTACTAGCGGGGGCATACAATGAGCAGTTCTTC.